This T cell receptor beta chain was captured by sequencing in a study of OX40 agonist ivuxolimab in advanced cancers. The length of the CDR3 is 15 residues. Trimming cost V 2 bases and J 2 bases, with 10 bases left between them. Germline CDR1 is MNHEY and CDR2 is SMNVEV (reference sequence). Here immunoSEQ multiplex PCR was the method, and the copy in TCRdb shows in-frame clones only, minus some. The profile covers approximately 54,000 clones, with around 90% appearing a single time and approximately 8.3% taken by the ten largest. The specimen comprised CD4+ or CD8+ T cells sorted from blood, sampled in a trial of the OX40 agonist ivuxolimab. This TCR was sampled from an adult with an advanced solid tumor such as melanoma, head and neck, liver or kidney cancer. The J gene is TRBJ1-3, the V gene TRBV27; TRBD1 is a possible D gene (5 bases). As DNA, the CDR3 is TGTGCCAGCAGTTTAGGTCAGGGCACTGGAAACACCATATATTTT. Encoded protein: CASSLGQGTGNTIYF.